Listed below are T cell receptor beta chains from one sample, sequenced in a study of cytomegalovirus exposure and HLA in healthy donors. Profiling relied on immunoSEQ multiplex PCR, and the TCRdb table lists in-frame clones only, not all of them. Altogether 35,000 to 45,000 clones are present, about 47% being singletons, with the ten largest covering 12%. Sequencing was performed on PBMCs. These receptors originate from a human donor in good health. Each CDR3 is given with its conserved first and last residue. Each record gives: V gene, D gene, J gene, clone size, CDR3 DNA, CDR3 protein. The D gene is left open where the match is weak. Clone size, where shown, is once, few, many, or a class for clones that have expanded.

v_gene: TRBV27
d_gene: TRBD1
j_gene: TRBJ2-7
abundance: .
CDR3nt: TGTGCCAGCAGTTTGAGGGGCAGGGGGTTTTCGGACGAGCAGTACTTC
CDR3aa: CASSLRGRGFSDEQYF

v_gene: TRBV4-2
d_gene: TRBD2
j_gene: TRBJ2-1
abundance: once
CDR3nt: TGTGCCAGCAGCCAAGCCCTGACGGCTAGCGGGAGATCCAATGAGCAGTTCTTC
CDR3aa: CASSQALTASGRSNEQFF

v_gene: TRBV5-4
d_gene: TRBD1
j_gene: TRBJ2-3
abundance: few
CDR3nt: TGTGCCAGCAGCCGACAGGGAACAGATACGCAGTATTTT
CDR3aa: CASSRQGTDTQYF

v_gene: TRBV6-4
d_gene: TRBD2
j_gene: TRBJ2-1
abundance: .
CDR3nt: TGTGCCAGCAGTGAGAGCGGGGCCCTCTACAATGAGCAGTTCTTC
CDR3aa: CASSESGALYNEQFF

v_gene: TRBV7-2
d_gene: .
j_gene: TRBJ2-7
abundance: .
CDR3nt: TGTGCCAGCAGCTCCAATCGGGACTACGAGCAGTACTTC
CDR3aa: CASSSNRDYEQYF

v_gene: TRBV19
d_gene: .
j_gene: TRBJ1-1
abundance: few
CDR3nt: TGTGCCAGTAGTACCCATCGGACAGTTAACACTGAAGCTTTCTTT
CDR3aa: CASSTHRTVNTEAFF

v_gene: TRBV28
d_gene: .
j_gene: TRBJ1-5
abundance: .
CDR3nt: TGTGCCAGCAGTTTTTGGCAGGGTGGCGATCAGCCCCAGCATTTT
CDR3aa: CASSFWQGGDQPQHF

v_gene: TRBV4-1
d_gene: .
j_gene: TRBJ2-5
abundance: few
CDR3nt: TGCGCCAGCAGCCAAGATGGGCAGTGGGAGACCCAGTACTTC
CDR3aa: CASSQDGQWETQYF

v_gene: TRBV7-9
d_gene: TRBD1
j_gene: TRBJ1-2
abundance: .
CDR3nt: TGTGCCAGCAGCTCCCCTACAGGGGGAAACAACTATGGCTACACCTTC
CDR3aa: CASSSPTGGNNYGYTF

v_gene: TRBV28
d_gene: TRBD1
j_gene: TRBJ1-2
abundance: .
CDR3nt: TGTGCCAGCAAATCCGGGACAGAGTATGGCTACACCTTC
CDR3aa: CASKSGTEYGYTF

v_gene: TRBV18
d_gene: .
j_gene: TRBJ1-3
abundance: .
CDR3nt: TGTGCCAGCTCACCCCCCGGGTCCCCGCTCTCTGGAAACACCATATATTTT
CDR3aa: CASSPPGSPLSGNTIYF

v_gene: TRBV10-1
d_gene: TRBD2
j_gene: TRBJ2-5
abundance: few
CDR3nt: TGCGCCAGCAGTGAGCTAGCGGGCCGCGAGACCCAGTACTTC
CDR3aa: CASSELAGRETQYF

v_gene: TRBV6-6
d_gene: .
j_gene: TRBJ2-1
abundance: once
CDR3nt: TGTGCCAGCAGCTACATTTCATTGGAGCAGTTCTTC
CDR3aa: CASSYISLEQFF

v_gene: TRBV13
d_gene: TRBD1
j_gene: TRBJ1-3
abundance: few
CDR3nt: TGTGCCAGCGTCGACAGGGCTGGAAACACCATATATTTT
CDR3aa: CASVDRAGNTIYF

v_gene: TRBV9
d_gene: TRBD2
j_gene: TRBJ2-7
abundance: .
CDR3nt: TGTGCCAGCAGCGTTGCGCCGACTAGCGGGAGAAGTGGCGAGCAGTACTTC
CDR3aa: CASSVAPTSGRSGEQYF

v_gene: TRBV6-4
d_gene: TRBD2
j_gene: TRBJ2-1
abundance: .
CDR3nt: TGTGCCAGCAGTGACTCGGCTAGTAGCGGGGGGGCCGATGAGCAGTTCTTC
CDR3aa: CASSDSASSGGADEQFF

v_gene: TRBV5-1
d_gene: TRBD1
j_gene: TRBJ1-4
abundance: .
CDR3nt: TGCGCCAGCAGCTTGGCCAGACAGGGGGACGGTGAAAAACTGTTTTTT
CDR3aa: CASSLARQGDGEKLFF

v_gene: TRBV5-4
d_gene: TRBD1
j_gene: TRBJ1-2
abundance: few
CDR3nt: TGTGCCAGCAGCTCCACGGAGGGGGCCTATGGCTACACCTTC
CDR3aa: CASSSTEGAYGYTF

v_gene: TRBV6-5
d_gene: .
j_gene: TRBJ1-2
abundance: .
CDR3nt: TGTGCCACTAGACAGACTAACTATGGCTACACCTTC
CDR3aa: CATRQTNYGYTF

v_gene: TRBV4-2
d_gene: .
j_gene: TRBJ1-2
abundance: once
CDR3nt: TGTGCCAGCAGCCAAGAGCATGGGCAGGACTATGGCTACACCTTC
CDR3aa: CASSQEHGQDYGYTF

v_gene: TRBV18
d_gene: .
j_gene: TRBJ2-7
abundance: few
CDR3nt: TGTGCCAGCTCACCACGCCAGGGGAAATCCTACGAGCAGTACTTC
CDR3aa: CASSPRQGKSYEQYF

v_gene: TRBV5-1
d_gene: .
j_gene: TRBJ2-7
abundance: .
CDR3nt: TGCGCCAGCAGCTTGATTCCAGGCTCCTACGAGCAGTACTTC
CDR3aa: CASSLIPGSYEQYF

v_gene: TRBV29-1
d_gene: TRBD1
j_gene: TRBJ1-2
abundance: few
CDR3nt: TGCAGCGTTGCCGGGACAGGGGGAGTATTTAGCGATGGCTACACCTTC
CDR3aa: CSVAGTGGVFSDGYTF

v_gene: TRBV6-4
d_gene: TRBD2
j_gene: TRBJ2-1
abundance: medium-sized
CDR3nt: TGTGCCAGCAGTGACCCGACTAGCCCGGGGAATGAGCAGTTCTTC
CDR3aa: CASSDPTSPGNEQFF

v_gene: TRBV11-2
d_gene: .
j_gene: TRBJ2-3
abundance: .
CDR3nt: TGTGCCAGCAGCTTAACTGGCTTACGCGGGGATTTT
CDR3aa: CASSLTGLRGDF

v_gene: TRBV9
d_gene: .
j_gene: TRBJ2-3
abundance: few
CDR3nt: TGTGCCAGCAGCCCTTTGGACAAAAGCACAGATACGCAGTATTTT
CDR3aa: CASSPLDKSTDTQYF

v_gene: TRBV6-6
d_gene: .
j_gene: TRBJ1-5
abundance: .
CDR3nt: TGTGCCAGCAGTTACCCACCGGATCAGCCCCAGCATTTT
CDR3aa: CASSYPPDQPQHF

v_gene: TRBV6-5
d_gene: .
j_gene: TRBJ2-2
abundance: .
CDR3nt: TGTGCCAGCAGTTACGAAGGGGGGGGCCTCGCCGGGGAGCTGTTTTTT
CDR3aa: CASSYEGGGLAGELFF

v_gene: TRBV4-3
d_gene: .
j_gene: TRBJ1-1
abundance: few
CDR3nt: TGCGCCAGCAGCCAATCCGGGAACACTGAAGCTTTCTTT
CDR3aa: CASSQSGNTEAFF

v_gene: TRBV9
d_gene: .
j_gene: TRBJ1-2
abundance: few
CDR3nt: TGTGCCAGCAGCCCGAGGGAGGACTATGGCTACACCTTC
CDR3aa: CASSPREDYGYTF

v_gene: TRBV30
d_gene: TRBD1
j_gene: TRBJ1-1
abundance: .
CDR3nt: TGTGCCTGGGCCCGGGACAGGGGCATGAACACTGAAGCTTTCTTT
CDR3aa: CAWARDRGMNTEAFF

v_gene: TRBV4-2
d_gene: .
j_gene: TRBJ2-7
abundance: few
CDR3nt: TGTGCCAGCAGCCGCGAACTAGGGTCGGGCGAGCAGTACTTC
CDR3aa: CASSRELGSGEQYF

v_gene: TRBV7-3
d_gene: .
j_gene: TRBJ2-3
abundance: medium-sized
CDR3nt: TGTGCCAGCAGCTTAATAGGGAGAGCGGGCACAGATACGCAGTATTTT
CDR3aa: CASSLIGRAGTDTQYF

v_gene: TRBV20-1
d_gene: .
j_gene: TRBJ1-2
abundance: .
CDR3nt: TGCAGTGGGACCGTGAGGGACAAGACCTTC
CDR3aa: CSGTVRDKTF

v_gene: TRBV7-3
d_gene: TRBD2
j_gene: TRBJ2-2
abundance: .
CDR3nt: TGTGCCAGCAGCTTAATGGCGGGAGGCCTCACCGGGGAGCTGTTTTTT
CDR3aa: CASSLMAGGLTGELFF

v_gene: TRBV5-6
d_gene: .
j_gene: TRBJ1-2
abundance: few
CDR3nt: TGTGCCAGCAGCTACAGTTATGGCTACACCTTC
CDR3aa: CASSYSYGYTF

v_gene: TRBV4-2
d_gene: .
j_gene: TRBJ1-2
abundance: once
CDR3nt: TGTGCCAGCAGCCAAGTGCAGTCGAACTATGGCTACACCTTC
CDR3aa: CASSQVQSNYGYTF

v_gene: TRBV7-2
d_gene: TRBD1
j_gene: TRBJ1-2
abundance: .
CDR3nt: TGTGCCAGCAGAGATCCAGGGGGGTACTATGGCTACACCTTC
CDR3aa: CASRDPGGYYGYTF

v_gene: TRBV30
d_gene: .
j_gene: TRBJ1-5
abundance: .
CDR3nt: TGTGCCTGGGGTCGAGATTCCAGCAATCAGCCCCAGCATTTT
CDR3aa: CAWGRDSSNQPQHF

v_gene: TRBV15
d_gene: .
j_gene: TRBJ2-3
abundance: .
CDR3nt: TGTGCCACCAGCAGAACTAGCACAGATACGCAGTATTTT
CDR3aa: CATSRTSTDTQYF

v_gene: TRBV11-1
d_gene: .
j_gene: TRBJ2-7
abundance: .
CDR3nt: TGTGCCAGCAGCTTATCGGCAGGGCTTATCAACTACGAGCAGTACTTC
CDR3aa: CASSLSAGLINYEQYF

v_gene: TRBV7-2
d_gene: .
j_gene: TRBJ2-7
abundance: .
CDR3nt: TGTGCCAGCAGCTCTACAGGGCATGGATACGAGCAGTACTTC
CDR3aa: CASSSTGHGYEQYF

v_gene: TRBV7-6
d_gene: TRBD1
j_gene: TRBJ2-5
abundance: .
CDR3nt: TGTGCCAGCAGCTTAGTAACAGGGGGTCCTTGGGAGACCCAGTACTTC
CDR3aa: CASSLVTGGPWETQYF

v_gene: TRBV19
d_gene: .
j_gene: TRBJ1-5
abundance: .
CDR3nt: TGTGCCAGTAGTATATCAGGGAGCAATCAGCCCCAGCATTTT
CDR3aa: CASSISGSNQPQHF

v_gene: TRBV27
d_gene: TRBD2
j_gene: TRBJ2-4
abundance: .
CDR3nt: TGTGCCAGCAGTTATCGACTAGCCGGTACCATTCAGTACTTC
CDR3aa: CASSYRLAGTIQYF

v_gene: TRBV5-6
d_gene: TRBD2
j_gene: TRBJ2-7
abundance: few
CDR3nt: TGTGCCAGCAGCTTGCTCGGGGTAGCGGGCTCCTACGAGCAGTACTTC
CDR3aa: CASSLLGVAGSYEQYF

v_gene: TRBV5-5
d_gene: TRBD1
j_gene: TRBJ2-5
abundance: .
CDR3nt: TGTGCCAGCAGCCCCGAGCCGACAGGGATCCAAGAGACCCAGTACTTC
CDR3aa: CASSPEPTGIQETQYF

v_gene: TRBV6-5
d_gene: TRBD1
j_gene: TRBJ1-1
abundance: .
CDR3nt: TGTGCCAGCAGTCAGACACAGGGGGCGTACACTGAAGCTTTCTTT
CDR3aa: CASSQTQGAYTEAFF

v_gene: TRBV5-8
d_gene: TRBD2
j_gene: TRBJ2-5
abundance: few
CDR3nt: TGTGCCAGCCGTTCCCGCGTGACTAGCGGGACTAGAGAGACCCAGTACTTC
CDR3aa: CASRSRVTSGTRETQYF

v_gene: TRBV6-6
d_gene: .
j_gene: TRBJ1-2
abundance: .
CDR3nt: TGTGCCAGCAGTAGCGAACAGGCCGATAACTATGGCTACACCTTC
CDR3aa: CASSSEQADNYGYTF

v_gene: TRBV30
d_gene: .
j_gene: TRBJ1-2
abundance: .
CDR3nt: TGTGCCTGGAGTCGGTACGGGGGGCGCAGCGATGGCTACACCTTC
CDR3aa: CAWSRYGGRSDGYTF

v_gene: TRBV4-3
d_gene: .
j_gene: TRBJ1-3
abundance: few
CDR3nt: TGCGCCAGCAGCCCGAACGGGGGGGGGACTGGAAACACCATATATTTT
CDR3aa: CASSPNGGGTGNTIYF

v_gene: TRBV7-2
d_gene: TRBD2
j_gene: TRBJ2-3
abundance: .
CDR3nt: TGTGCCAGCAGCTTAGGGGGACTAGCGGGAGGGCTATCAGATACGCAGTATTTT
CDR3aa: CASSLGGLAGGLSDTQYF

v_gene: TRBV2
d_gene: TRBD1
j_gene: TRBJ1-2
abundance: .
CDR3nt: TGTGCCAGCAGGGACAGGGGGAAGGGCTACACCTTC
CDR3aa: CASRDRGKGYTF

v_gene: TRBV19
d_gene: .
j_gene: TRBJ2-3
abundance: .
CDR3nt: TGTGCCAGTAGTATGGGAGATGGAGATACGCAGTATTTT
CDR3aa: CASSMGDGDTQYF

v_gene: TRBV9
d_gene: .
j_gene: TRBJ2-3
abundance: .
CDR3nt: TGTGCCAGCAGCGTAGCCCCGTCAGATACGCAGTATTTT
CDR3aa: CASSVAPSDTQYF

v_gene: TRBV5-1
d_gene: .
j_gene: TRBJ1-1
abundance: .
CDR3nt: TGCGCCAGCAGCTTGAGTACTTCGCCTTTTGCTTTCTTT
CDR3aa: CASSLSTSPFAFF

v_gene: TRBV2
d_gene: .
j_gene: TRBJ2-6
abundance: .
CDR3nt: TGTGCCAGACACAGGGTTGGGGCCAACGTCCTGACTTTC
CDR3aa: CARHRVGANVLTF